This entry lists 5 T cell receptor beta chains sequenced from one sample in a study of T-cell memory formation after mild COVID-19. MiXCR was run by TCRdb on the 5' RACE reads, yielding one entry per CDR3 protein. Of about 560,000 distinct CDR3 sequences listed, about 20% were seen once; the top ten hold under 8.5%. The sample comprised PBMCs or a T cell subset sorted from them (not recorded which). These receptors originate from an adult woman who had mild COVID-19 (a few samples of this study predate the infection). Cell type and time point are not known.

V is TRBV29-1 and J is TRBJ2-3; weak D call: TRBD2 (5 bases). The CDR3 is 13 amino acids. Germline CDR1 SQVTM, CDR2 ANQGSEA. The V end lost 1 base, the J end lost 3 bases, and 8 bases lay between the germline ends. This chain's CDR3 is CSVEGWRTDTQYF. CDR3 coding DNA: TGCAGCGTTGAAGGCTGGAGGACAGATACGCAGTATTTT.

This clonotype has only a few counts. This chain connects TRBV11-2 to TRBJ2-1; 12 nucleotides agree with TRBD2. The CDR3 is 17 amino acids. With 5 bases clipped from V and 3 bases from J, the junction kept 8 bases outside the gene matches. Germline CDR1 is SGHAT and CDR2 is FQNNGV. CDR3 protein: CASSPLTSGSFYNEQFF. CDR3 DNA sequence: TGTGCCAGCAGCCCCCTGACTAGCGGGAGCTTCTACAATGAGCAGTTCTTC.

V is TRBV20-1 and J is TRBJ2-1; no firm D call. Trimming took 0 bases from V and 0 from J, leaving 12 bases between them. Germline loops: CDR1 DFQATT, CDR2 SNEGSKA (reference sequence). The length of the CDR3 is 16 residues. CDR3 loop: CSARDPDHFSYNEQFF. CDR3 DNA sequence: TGCAGTGCTAGAGATCCCGACCATTTCTCCTACAATGAGCAGTTCTTC.

This sequence joins TRBV7-2 and TRBJ2-5; D is unresolved. The CDR3 spans 11 residues. Looked up from germline, CDR1 is SGHTA and CDR2 is FQGNSA. The V end lost 3 bases, the J end lost 11 bases, and 10 bases lay between the germline ends. CDR3 in DNA: TGTGCCAGCAGCTTTGGGTCCGGGCAGTACTTC. It translates to CASSFGSGQYF.

J is TRBJ2-2 and V is TRBV7-9, with unresolved D. The CDR3 runs 14 residues. The V and J ends lost 1 base and 1 base respectively, with 4 bases between them. The germline CDR1 and CDR2 sequences are SEHNR and FQNEAQ (reference sequence). The CDR3: CASSLVWNTGELFF. For the CDR3, the DNA is TGTGCCAGCAGCTTAGTCTGGAACACCGGGGAGCTGTTTTTT. The whole variable domain, remainder taken from reference TRBV7-9 and TRBJ2-2, is DTGVSQNPRHKITKRGQNVTFRCDPISEHNRLYWYRQTLGQGPEFLTYFQNEAQLEKSRLLSDRFSAERPKGSFSTLEIQRTEQGDSAMYLCASSLVWNTGELFFGEGSRLTVL.